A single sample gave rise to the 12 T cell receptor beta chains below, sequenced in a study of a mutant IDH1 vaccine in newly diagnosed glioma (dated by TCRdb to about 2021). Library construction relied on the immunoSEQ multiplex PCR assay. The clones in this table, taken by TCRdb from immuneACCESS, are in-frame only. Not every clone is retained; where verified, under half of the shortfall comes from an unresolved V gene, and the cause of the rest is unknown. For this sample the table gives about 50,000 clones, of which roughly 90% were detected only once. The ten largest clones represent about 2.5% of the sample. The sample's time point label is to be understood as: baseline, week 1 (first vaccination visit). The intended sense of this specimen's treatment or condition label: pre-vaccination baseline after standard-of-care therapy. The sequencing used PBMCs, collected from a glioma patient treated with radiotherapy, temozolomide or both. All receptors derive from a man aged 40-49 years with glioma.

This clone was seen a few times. CDR3 sequence reads: CASSSPGTANTEAFF. The CDR3 DNA reads TGTGCCAGCAGTTCCCCCGGGACAGCTAACACTGAAGCTTTCTTT. The chain combines TRBV28 with TRBJ1-1; 7 bases are shared with TRBD1. Germline assignment: CDR1 MDHEN and CDR2 SYDVKM. The CDR3 is made up of 15 amino acids. V trimming: 4 bases; J trimming: 2 bases; junction bases outside the gene matches: 7.

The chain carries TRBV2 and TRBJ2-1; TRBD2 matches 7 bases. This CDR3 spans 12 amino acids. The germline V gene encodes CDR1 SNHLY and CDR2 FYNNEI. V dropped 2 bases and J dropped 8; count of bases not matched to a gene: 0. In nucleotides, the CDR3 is TGTGCCAGCAGTGAAACTAGCGATGAGCAGTTCTTC. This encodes CASSETSDEQFF.

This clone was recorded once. DNA for the CDR3: TGTGCCAGCAGCTTAGAAGGCGGGATATCTGGAAACACCATATATTTT. Amino acids: CASSLEGGISGNTIYF. The chain recombines TRBV7-9 with TRBJ1-3; D uncertain. CDR3 length equals 16 residues. Trimming removed 1 base at V and 1 base at J, with 11 bases between. Germline V gene data show CDR1 as SEHNR and CDR2 as FQNEAQ (reference sequence).

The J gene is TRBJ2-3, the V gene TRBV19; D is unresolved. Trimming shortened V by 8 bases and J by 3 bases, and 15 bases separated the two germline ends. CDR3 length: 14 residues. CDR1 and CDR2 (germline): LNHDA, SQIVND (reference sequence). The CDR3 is CASGIPGGTDTQYF. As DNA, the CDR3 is TGTGCCAGTGGGATACCGGGTGGGACAGATACGCAGTATTTT.

The CDR3 bases are TGTGCCAGCAGCTTAGGGGGATCGGGCACAGATACGCAGTATTTT. Translated: CASSLGGSGTDTQYF. This chain joins TRBV7-3 and TRBJ2-3; D tentatively fits TRBD1 or TRBD2 (5 bases each). V gave up 2 bases and J gave up 1 base, with 10 bases separating them. This CDR3 is built from 15 residues. CDR1 and CDR2 from the germline V gene are SGHTA and FQGTGA.

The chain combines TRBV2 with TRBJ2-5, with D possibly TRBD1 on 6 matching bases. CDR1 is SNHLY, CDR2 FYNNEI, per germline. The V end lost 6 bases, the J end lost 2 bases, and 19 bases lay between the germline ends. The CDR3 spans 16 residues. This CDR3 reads CASRALLQGRQETQYF. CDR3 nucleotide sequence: TGTGCCAGCAGAGCACTTCTACAGGGAAGGCAAGAGACCCAGTACTTC. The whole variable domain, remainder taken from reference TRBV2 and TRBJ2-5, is EPEVTQTPSHQVTQMGQEVILRCVPISNHLYFYWYRQILGQKVEFLVSFYNNEISEKSEIFDDQFSVERPDGSNFTLKIRSTKLEDSAMYFCASRALLQGRQETQYFGPGTRLLVL.

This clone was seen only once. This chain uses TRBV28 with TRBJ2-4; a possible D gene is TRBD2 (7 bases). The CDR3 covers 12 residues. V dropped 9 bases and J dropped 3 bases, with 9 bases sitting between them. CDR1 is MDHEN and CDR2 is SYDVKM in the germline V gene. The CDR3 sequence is CASRGGKNIQYF. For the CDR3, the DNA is TGTGCCAGTAGGGGGGGCAAAAACATTCAGTACTTC.

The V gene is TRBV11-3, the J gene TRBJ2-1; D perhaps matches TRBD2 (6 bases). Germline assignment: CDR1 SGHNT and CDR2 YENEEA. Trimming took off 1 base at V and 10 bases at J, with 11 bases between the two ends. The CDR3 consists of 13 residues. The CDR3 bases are TGTGCCAGCAGCTTAGGCGGGACGGGGGAGCAGTTCTTC. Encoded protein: CASSLGGTGEQFF.

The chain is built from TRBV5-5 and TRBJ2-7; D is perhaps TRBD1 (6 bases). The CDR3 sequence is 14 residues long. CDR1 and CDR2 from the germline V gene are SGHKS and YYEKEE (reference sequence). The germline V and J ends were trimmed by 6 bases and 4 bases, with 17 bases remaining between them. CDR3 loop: CASTAQGSGYEQYF. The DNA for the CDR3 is TGTGCCAGCACCGCGCAGGGGTCGGGGTACGAGCAGTACTTC.

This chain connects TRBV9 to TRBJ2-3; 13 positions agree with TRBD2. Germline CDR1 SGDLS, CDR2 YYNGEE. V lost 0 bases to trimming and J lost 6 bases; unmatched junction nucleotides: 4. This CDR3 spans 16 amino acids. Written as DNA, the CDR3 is TGTGCCAGCAGCGTAGCCTGGACTAGCGGGAGTGATACGCAGTATTTT. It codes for CASSVAWTSGSDTQYF.

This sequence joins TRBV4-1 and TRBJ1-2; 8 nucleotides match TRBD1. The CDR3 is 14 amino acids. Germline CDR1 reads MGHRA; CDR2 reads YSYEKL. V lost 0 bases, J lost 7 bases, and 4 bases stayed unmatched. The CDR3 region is CASSQDNRGAGYTF. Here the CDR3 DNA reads TGCGCCAGCAGCCAAGATAACAGGGGGGCTGGCTACACCTTC.

CDR3 DNA sequence: TGTGCCAGCAGCATACTGACTAGCGTCAGGACCTACGAGCAGTACTTC. This codes for CASSILTSVRTYEQYF. This chain links TRBV7-9 with TRBJ2-7; 8 bases are shared with TRBD2. With 5 bases clipped from V and 2 bases from J, the junction kept 11 bases outside the gene matches. This CDR3 comprises 16 residues. Germline CDR1 and CDR2: SEHNR and FQNEAQ (reference sequence). The full variable domain, in which reference TRBV7-9 and TRBJ2-7 provide the parts outside the CDR3, is DTGVSQNPRHKITKRGQNVTFRCDPISEHNRLYWYRQTLGQGPEFLTYFQNEAQLEKSRLLSDRFSAERPKGSFSTLEIQRTEQGDSAMYLCASSILTSVRTYEQYFGPGTRLTVT.